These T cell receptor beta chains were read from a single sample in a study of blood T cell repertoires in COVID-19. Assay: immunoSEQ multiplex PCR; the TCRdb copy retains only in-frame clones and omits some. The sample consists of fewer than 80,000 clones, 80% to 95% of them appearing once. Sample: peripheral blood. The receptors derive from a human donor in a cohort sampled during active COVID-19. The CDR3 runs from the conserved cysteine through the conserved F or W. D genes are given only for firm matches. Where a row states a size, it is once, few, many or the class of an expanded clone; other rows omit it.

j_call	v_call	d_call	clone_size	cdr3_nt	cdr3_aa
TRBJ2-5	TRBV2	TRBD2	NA	TGTGCCAGCAGTGAGTCTCGGGGGGGCCGAGGGGAGACCCAGTACTTC	CASSESRGGRGETQYF
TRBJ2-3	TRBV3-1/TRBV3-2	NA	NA	TGTGCCAGCAGGCTTCGCGGGGCTAGCACAGATACGCAGTATTTT	CASRLRGASTDTQYF
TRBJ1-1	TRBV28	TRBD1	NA	TGTGCCAGCAGCCCAAACTTGGGACAGGGAGACACTGAAGCTTTCTTT	CASSPNLGQGDTEAFF
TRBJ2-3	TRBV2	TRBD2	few	TGTGCCAGCAGTGACGGACTAGGCGGCACAGATACGCAGTATTTT	CASSDGLGGTDTQYF
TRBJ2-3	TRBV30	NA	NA	TGTGCCTGGAGTGTTCTAGTAAATACGCAGTATTTT	CAWSVLVNTQYF
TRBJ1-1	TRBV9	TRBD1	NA	TGTGCCAGCAGCGTGGGGACAGGGGGGACGGGGAAGAACACTGAAGCTTTCTTT	CASSVGTGGTGKNTEAFF
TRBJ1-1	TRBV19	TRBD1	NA	TGTGCCAGTAATATCGGGCAGGGGGCGACTGAAGCTTTCTTT	CASNIGQGATEAFF
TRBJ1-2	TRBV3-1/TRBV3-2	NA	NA	TGTGCCAGCAGCCAAGCGCGGGGTGGGGGTTATGGCTACACCTTC	CASSQARGGGYGYTF
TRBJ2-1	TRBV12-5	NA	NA	TGTGCTAGTCTCTTATCAGGTTCCTACAATGAGCAGTTCTTC	CASLLSGSYNEQFF
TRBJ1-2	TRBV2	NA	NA	TGTGCCAGCACCTCGGACGGAGGCGGCTACACCTTC	CASTSDGGGYTF
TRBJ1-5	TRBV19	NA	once	TGTGCCAGTAGTACGACACAAGAAGGGCCCCAGCATTTT	CASSTTQEGPQHF
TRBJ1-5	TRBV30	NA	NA	TGTGCCTGGAGCCCTGTGGGGGGGCGGGACCAGCCCCAGCATTTT	CAWSPVGGRDQPQHF
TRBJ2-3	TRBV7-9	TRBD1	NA	TGTGCCAGCAGCTTAGGTCGTCGGGACAGCGATACGCAGTATTTT	CASSLGRRDSDTQYF
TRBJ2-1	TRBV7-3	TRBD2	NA	TGTGCCAGCAGCTTAGTAGCGGGGGGTGTCTATGAGCAGTTCTTC	CASSLVAGGVYEQFF
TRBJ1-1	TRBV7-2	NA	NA	TGTGCCAGCAGCAAGGGGTGGAACACTGAAGCTTTCTTT	CASSKGWNTEAFF
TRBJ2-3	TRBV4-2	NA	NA	TGTGCCAGCAGCCTCGAGGTGGGGAGAGATACGCAGTATTTT	CASSLEVGRDTQYF
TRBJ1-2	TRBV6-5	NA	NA	TGTGCCAGCAGTTCAGGGGTTAACTATGGCTACACCTTC	CASSSGVNYGYTF
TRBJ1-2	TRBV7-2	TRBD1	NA	TGTGCCAGCAGCTTAGCGGGAGAGGGGGCTGGCTACACCTTC	CASSLAGEGAGYTF
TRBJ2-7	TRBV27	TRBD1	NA	TGTGCCAGCGGGGACAGACCTTACGAGCAGTACTTC	CASGDRPYEQYF
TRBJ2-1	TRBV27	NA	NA	TGTGCCAGCAGGTCCACAGGGTTGGCCTACAATGAGCAGTTCTTC	CASRSTGLAYNEQFF
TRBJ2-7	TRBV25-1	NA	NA	TGTGCCAGCAGTTACGTCGACAGCTACGAGCAGTACTTC	CASSYVDSYEQYF
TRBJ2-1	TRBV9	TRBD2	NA	TGTGCCAGCAGCGTACAATCTAGCGGGGGGGCCCGCGAGCAGTTCTTC	CASSVQSSGGAREQFF
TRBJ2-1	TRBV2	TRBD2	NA	TGTGCCAGCAGAGGACTAGCGTCCTACAATGAGCAGTTCTTC	CASRGLASYNEQFF
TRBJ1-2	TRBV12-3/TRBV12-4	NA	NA	TGTGCCAGCAGCCCCCGGGATACTCGTGGCTACACCTTC	CASSPRDTRGYTF
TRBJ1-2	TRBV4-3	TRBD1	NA	TGCGCCAGCAGCCCTGGACAGGGGGGAGTTTACTATGGCTACACCTTC	CASSPGQGGVYYGYTF
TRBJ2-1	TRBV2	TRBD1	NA	TGTGCCAGCAGTTCCCGGGACAGGAACTACAATGAGCAGTTCTTC	CASSSRDRNYNEQFF
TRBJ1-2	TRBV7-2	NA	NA	TGTGCCAGCAGCCCGAGGCGGGGGGGTAACTATGGCTACACCTTC	CASSPRRGGNYGYTF
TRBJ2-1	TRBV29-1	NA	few	TGCAGCGTTGGCTTCCACTCCAATGAGCAGTTCTTC	CSVGFHSNEQFF
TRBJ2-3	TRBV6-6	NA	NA	TGTGCCTCCCTTTCGCTAAACACAGATACGCAGTATTTT	CASLSLNTDTQYF
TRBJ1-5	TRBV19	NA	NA	TGTGCCAGTAGTCCGACAGGAAATCAGCCCCAGCATTTT	CASSPTGNQPQHF
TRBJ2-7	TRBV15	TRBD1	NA	TGTGCCACCAGCAAAGACAGGGGACCCTACGAGCAGTACTTC	CATSKDRGPYEQYF
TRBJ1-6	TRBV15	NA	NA	TGTGCCACCAGCACCGGGACAACTTATAATTCACCCCTCCACTTT	CATSTGTTYNSPLHF